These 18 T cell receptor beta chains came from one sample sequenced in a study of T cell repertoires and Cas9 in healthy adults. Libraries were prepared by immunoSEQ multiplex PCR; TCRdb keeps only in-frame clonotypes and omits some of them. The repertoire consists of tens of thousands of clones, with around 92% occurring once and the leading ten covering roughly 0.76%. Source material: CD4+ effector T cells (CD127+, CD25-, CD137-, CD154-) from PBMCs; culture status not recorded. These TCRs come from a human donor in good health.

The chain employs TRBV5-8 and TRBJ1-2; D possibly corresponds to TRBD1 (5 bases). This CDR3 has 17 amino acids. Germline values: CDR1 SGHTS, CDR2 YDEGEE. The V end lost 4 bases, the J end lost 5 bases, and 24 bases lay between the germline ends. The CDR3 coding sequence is TGTGCCAGCAGCCGATGGAAGACTCAGGGCGCCCGGTATGGCTACACCTTC. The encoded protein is CASSRWKTQGARYGYTF. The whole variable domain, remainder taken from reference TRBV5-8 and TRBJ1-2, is EAGVTQSPTHLIKTRGQQATLRCSPISGHTSVYWYQQALGLGLQFLLWYDEGEERNRGNFPPRFSGRQFPNYSSELNVNALELEDSALYLCASSRWKTQGARYGYTFGSGTRLTVV.

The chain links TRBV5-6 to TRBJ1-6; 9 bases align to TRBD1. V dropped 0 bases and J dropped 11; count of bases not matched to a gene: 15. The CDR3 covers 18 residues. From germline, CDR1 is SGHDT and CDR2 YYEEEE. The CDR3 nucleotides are TGTGCCAGCAGCTTGGACAGGGGGCTCGGTTCGGGCTTTCCACCCCTCCACTTT. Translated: CASSLDRGLGSGFPPLHF.

CDR3 coding DNA: TGTGCCAGCAGCTTAGTTGGGGGCTATGGCTACACCTTC. Protein product: CASSLVGGYGYTF. The chain employs TRBV7-2 and TRBJ1-2; possibly TRBD1 for D (5 bases). Trimming cost V 1 base and J 4 bases, with 7 bases left between them. The V gene's germline CDR1 is SGHTA and CDR2 FQGNSA. The CDR3 extends over 13 amino acids.

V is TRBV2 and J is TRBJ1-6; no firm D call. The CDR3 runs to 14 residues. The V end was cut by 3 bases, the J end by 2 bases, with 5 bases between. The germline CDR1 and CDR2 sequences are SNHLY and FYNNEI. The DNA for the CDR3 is TGTGCCAGCAGTGAGCCGGCCTATAATTCACCCCTCCACTTT. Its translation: CASSEPAYNSPLHF.

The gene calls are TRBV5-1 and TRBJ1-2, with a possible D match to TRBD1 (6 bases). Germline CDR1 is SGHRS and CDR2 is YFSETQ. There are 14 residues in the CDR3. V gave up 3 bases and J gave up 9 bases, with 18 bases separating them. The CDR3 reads CASSSGQFGDSYTF. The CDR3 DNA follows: TGCGCCAGCAGCTCAGGACAGTTCGGGGACAGCTACACCTTC.

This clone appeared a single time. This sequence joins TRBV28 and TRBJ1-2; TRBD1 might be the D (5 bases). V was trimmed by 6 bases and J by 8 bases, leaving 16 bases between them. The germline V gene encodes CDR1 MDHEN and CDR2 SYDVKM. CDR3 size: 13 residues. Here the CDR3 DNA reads TGTGCCAGCAGCTCCGGTTCAGGGCGCGGCTACACCTTC. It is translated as CASSSGSGRGYTF.

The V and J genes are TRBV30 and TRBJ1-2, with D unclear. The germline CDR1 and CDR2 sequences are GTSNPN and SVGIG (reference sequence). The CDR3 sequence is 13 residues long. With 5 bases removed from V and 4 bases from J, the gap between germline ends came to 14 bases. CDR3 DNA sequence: TGTGCCTGGGTAGGTGGTACTCCCTATGGCTACACCTTC. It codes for CAWVGGTPYGYTF.

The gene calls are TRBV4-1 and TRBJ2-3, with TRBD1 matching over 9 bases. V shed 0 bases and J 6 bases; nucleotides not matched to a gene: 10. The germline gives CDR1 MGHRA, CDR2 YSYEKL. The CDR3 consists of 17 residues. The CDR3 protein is CASSQDSGPGQGDTQYF. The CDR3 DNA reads TGCGCCAGCAGCCAAGATTCGGGCCCAGGACAGGGGGATACGCAGTATTTT.

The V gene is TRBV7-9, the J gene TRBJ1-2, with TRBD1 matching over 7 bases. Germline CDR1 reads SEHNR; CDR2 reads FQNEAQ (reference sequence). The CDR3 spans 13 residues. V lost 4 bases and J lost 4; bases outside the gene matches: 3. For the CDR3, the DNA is TGTGCCAGCAGCTACGGGACAGCCTATGGCTACACCTTC. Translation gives CASSYGTAYGYTF.

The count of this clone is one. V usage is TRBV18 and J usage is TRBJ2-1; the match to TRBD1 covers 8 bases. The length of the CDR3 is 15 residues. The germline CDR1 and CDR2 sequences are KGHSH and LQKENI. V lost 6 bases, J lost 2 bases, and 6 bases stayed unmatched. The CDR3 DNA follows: TGTGCCAGCTCGCCGGACAGGGCCCCCTACAATGAGCAGTTCTTC. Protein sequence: CASSPDRAPYNEQFF.

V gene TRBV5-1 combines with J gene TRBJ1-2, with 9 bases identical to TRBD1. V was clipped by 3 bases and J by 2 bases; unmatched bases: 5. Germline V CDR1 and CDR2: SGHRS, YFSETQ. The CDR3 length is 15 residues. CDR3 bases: TGCGCCAGCAGCTCCCAGGACAGGGGCAACTATGGCTACACCTTC. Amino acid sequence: CASSSQDRGNYGYTF.

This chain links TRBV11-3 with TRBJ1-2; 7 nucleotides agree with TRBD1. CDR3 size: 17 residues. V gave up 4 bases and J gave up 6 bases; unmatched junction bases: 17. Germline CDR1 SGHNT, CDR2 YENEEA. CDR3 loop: CASSSGPYRGVWDGYTF. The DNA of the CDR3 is TGTGCCAGCAGCTCAGGTCCCTACAGGGGAGTATGGGATGGCTACACCTTC.

CDR3 region: CASTSLARTGNTEAFF. In DNA form, the CDR3 reads TGTGCCAGCACATCCCTAGCCCGGACAGGGAACACTGAAGCTTTCTTT. The chain combines TRBV28 with TRBJ1-1; TRBD1 agrees at 7 bases. Germline V gives CDR1 MDHEN, CDR2 SYDVKM. V lost 7 bases to trimming and J lost 1 base; unmatched junction nucleotides: 12. CDR3 length: 16 amino acids.

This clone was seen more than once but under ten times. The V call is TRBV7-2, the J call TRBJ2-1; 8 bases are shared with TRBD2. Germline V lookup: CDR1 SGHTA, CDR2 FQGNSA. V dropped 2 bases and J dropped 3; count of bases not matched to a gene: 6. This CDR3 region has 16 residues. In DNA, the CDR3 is TGTGCCAGCAGCTTATGGTCCGGGGGGGGCTACAATGAGCAGTTCTTC. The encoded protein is CASSLWSGGGYNEQFF.

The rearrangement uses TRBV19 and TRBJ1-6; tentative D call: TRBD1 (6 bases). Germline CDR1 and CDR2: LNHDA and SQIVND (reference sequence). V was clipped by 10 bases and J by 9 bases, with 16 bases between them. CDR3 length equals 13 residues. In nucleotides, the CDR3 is TGTGCCATCGCGACAGGTGCCGGTTCACCCCTCCACTTT. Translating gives CAIATGAGSPLHF.

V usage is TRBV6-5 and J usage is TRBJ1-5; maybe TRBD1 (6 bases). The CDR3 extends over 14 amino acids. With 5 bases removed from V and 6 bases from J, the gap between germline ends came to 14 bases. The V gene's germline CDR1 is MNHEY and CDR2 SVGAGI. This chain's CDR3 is CASSPRRGGQPQHF. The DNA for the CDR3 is TGTGCCAGCAGTCCCCGCAGGGGTGGTCAGCCCCAGCATTTT.

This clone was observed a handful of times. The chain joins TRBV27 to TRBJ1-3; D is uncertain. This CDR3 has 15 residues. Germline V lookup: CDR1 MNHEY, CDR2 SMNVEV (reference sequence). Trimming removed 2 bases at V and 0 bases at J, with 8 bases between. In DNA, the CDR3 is TGTGCCAGCAGTTTAGGATACAGCTCTGGAAACACCATATATTTT. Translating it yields CASSLGYSSGNTIYF.

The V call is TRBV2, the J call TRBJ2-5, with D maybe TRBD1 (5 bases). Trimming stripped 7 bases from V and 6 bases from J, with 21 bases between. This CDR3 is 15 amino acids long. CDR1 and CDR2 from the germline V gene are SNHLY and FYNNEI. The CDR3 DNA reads TGTGCCAGCACCAGGGCCGCGGTAATGGCGCAGACCCAGTACTTC. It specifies CASTRAAVMAQTQYF.